This T cell receptor beta chain came from a study of T cell repertoires in cytomegalovirus infection. Study results and caveats: HLA-C-restricted CMV clonotypes gave the most frequent clonotype in two of eight donors. Summed public TCR beta family frequency identified CMV carriers bearing the relevant HLA.

V shed 5 bases and J shed 4 bases, with 8 bases lying between them. Germline CDR1 reads SEHNR; CDR2 reads FQNEAQ (reference sequence). This CDR3 spans 12 amino acids. For this clonotype: What it binds is not known.

MiXCR was run by TCRdb on the reads, yielding one entry per CDR3 protein. This table holds about 740,000 distinct CDR3 sequences, approximately 40% found once. Sequenced sample: PBMCs. The TCR sequence derives from a human donor in good health (CMV status not recorded). Some clones in this sample may be carry-over from other donors' samples. The rearrangement joins TRBV7-9 to TRBJ1-1; D gene unclear. DNA of the CDR3: TGTGCCAGCAGCCACCGGGGCACTGAAGCTTTCTTT. This codes for CASSHRGTEAFF.